The present TCR beta chain was sequenced within a study of CD8+CD57+ T cells in acquired aplastic anemia. Of note for this clonotype: At one end the junction does not follow the germline gene, possibly because of a read error.

All sequencing subjects had displayed CD8+CD57+ cell expansion on flow cytometry. The enrolled patients all had severe acquired aplastic anemia. Each patient gave a blood sample that was collected before any therapy had been received. TCR beta VDJ and CDR3 profiling used genomic DNA as template. TCRdb re-called the reads through MiXCR, storing one row per CDR3 protein. Counted here are 170,000 or so distinct CDR3 sequences, around 63% occurring once; the ten biggest clones make up approximately 40%. This CDR3 region has 13 residues. The germline V gene has CDR1 SNHLY and CDR2 FYNNEI. The TCR was taken from a human donor with aplastic anemia. The chain is built from TRBV2 and TRBJ1-2, with TRBD1 as a possible D gene (6 bases). The sequenced sample consisted of sorted CD4+, CD8+, or CD8+CD57+ T cells (not recorded which) from PBMCs. Here the CDR3 reads CASSELGGNGYTF. The CDR3 DNA follows: TGTGCCAGCAGTGAACTCGGGGGCAATGGGTACACCTTC.